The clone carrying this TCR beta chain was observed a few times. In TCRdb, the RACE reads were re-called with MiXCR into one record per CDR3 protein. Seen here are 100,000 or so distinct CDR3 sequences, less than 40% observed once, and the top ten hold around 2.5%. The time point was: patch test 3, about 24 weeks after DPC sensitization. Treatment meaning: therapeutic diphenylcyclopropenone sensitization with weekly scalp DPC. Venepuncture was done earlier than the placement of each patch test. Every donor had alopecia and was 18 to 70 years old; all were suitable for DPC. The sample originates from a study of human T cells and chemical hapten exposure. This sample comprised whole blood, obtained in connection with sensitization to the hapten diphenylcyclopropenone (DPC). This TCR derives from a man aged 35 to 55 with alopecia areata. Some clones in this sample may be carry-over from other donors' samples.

CDR3 DNA sequence: TGCAGCGTTGCGTCCGGGACTAGCTGCACCGGGGAGCTGTTTTTT. It encodes CSVASGTSCTGELFF. The rearrangement joins TRBV29-1 to TRBJ2-2, with 9 bases aligning to TRBD2. In germline, CDR1 is SQVTM, CDR2 ANQGSEA. This CDR3 is 15 amino acids long. J gave up 4 bases and V 4 bases, and 7 bases lay outside the gene matches.